This TCR beta chain was sequenced for a study of T cell repertoires in aging, cancer and after chemotherapy (dated by TCRdb to 2018 to 2020). With respect to the entire study: Six donor age groups were covered, ranging from 30 or younger up to 70 or older, and each group contained at least three individuals. Control TCR repertoires from healthy donors were recorded across several months to years, and re-sampling revealed clear clonal overlap. The full dataset contained 9.1 million or so TCR reads. The study profiled peripheral blood TCR beta repertoires from healthy donors and cancer patients to examine immunoaging and T cell reconstitution after chemotherapy. The cohort comprised about 220 cancer patients, over 90 with hematological and fewer than 140 with solid cancers, plus 95 healthy donors as a reference group. General findings and caveats noted by the study authors: Declining TCR diversity with age in healthy donors was mainly explained by loss of richness; in cancer patients, loss of evenness also contributed. Median generation probability increased over the chemotherapy interval in both cancer cohorts, suggesting repertoire reconstitution through rebound thymic output. According to the authors, the repertoire data do not allow conclusions to be drawn about immunological memory after chemotherapy. Significantly lower blood TCR diversity and higher clonality were observed in untreated patients with hematological or solid cancers than in age-matched healthy donors.

Instead of sorted cells or RNA, genomic DNA extracted from peripheral blood served as the source for amplifying TCR beta rearrangements. For this clonotype: The antigen it binds to is not known. No base quality values were provided; no much bigger clone lies one nucleotide off.

Including cysteine and phenylalanine, the CDR3 has 15 amino acids. Here the CDR3 DNA is all that survives: 45 bases in frame from base 1. V is reduced by 0 bases and J by 5 bases, leaving a spacing of 10 bases between them. Rearranged TRB sequences spanning V, D and J segments were amplified in a multiplex touch-down PCR with a mixed TRB-A/B primer pool. Two consecutive PCR reactions with Phusion HS II polymerase added Illumina adapters and sample indices to the amplicons. Amplicons were gel-purified using the NucleoSpin Gel and PCR Clean-up kit and were subsequently checked with Qubit and an Agilent 2100 Bioanalyzer. The libraries were sequenced on an Illumina MiSeq with 600-cycle, single-indexed, paired-end runs. The paper's data handling went like this. MiXCR versions 2.12 and 3.0.5 were used to process TRB sequences. Each unique CDR3 nucleotide sequence counted as one clone, and only productive sequences with at least two reads were retained. Repertoire metrics included Shannon diversity, evenness, clonality (one minus evenness), and alpha-parameterized diversity profiles from alpha 0 to 5. The IGoR algorithm was used to compute generation probabilities of clones in paired pre- and post-chemotherapy samples. TCRdb handled the public reads itself, with Q25 trimming in fastp and clone calling in MiXCR, and kept productive beta chains. Each CDR3 protein gets just one entry, which takes the most common genes and DNA from the rows behind it. TCRdb's processing, not the authors', yielded these V and J calls. Present in this sample are some 14,000 distinct CDR3 sequences, about 25% of which were seen just once. The biggest ten clones account for roughly 52% of the sample.

This sequence was found in a human donor in good health. The chain is made from TRBV12-3 or TRBV12-4 and TRBJ2-2; no D gene is confidently identified. The material sequenced was blood. The base sequence is TGTGCCAGCAGTTTAGCGGTAAAATTTACCGGGGAGCTGTTTTTT. Translated, it gives CASSLAVKFTGELFF.